These 4 T cell receptor beta chains were sequenced from one sample in a study of blood T cell repertoires in COVID-19. Libraries were prepared by immunoSEQ multiplex PCR; TCRdb keeps only in-frame clonotypes and omits some of them. The sample contains nearly 95,000 clones, around 87% of which appear only once. The sequenced material came from peripheral blood. The receptor set was obtained from a woman older than 75 with acute or convalescent COVID-19.

The chain employs TRBV5-1 and TRBJ1-1; TRBD1 matches at 7 bases. Germline trimming cut 8 bases from V and 0 bases from J; bases unmatched to any gene: 4. CDR3 length: 13 residues. The V gene's germline CDR1 is SGHRS and CDR2 YFSETQ. In DNA, the CDR3 is TGCGCCAGTTGTACAGGGGTGAACACTGAAGCTTTCTTT. Translating gives CASCTGVNTEAFF.

The chain carries TRBV7-2 and TRBJ2-7, with TRBD1 identical over 7 bases. Trimming took 5 bases from V and 2 from J; bases not matched to a gene: 6. The CDR3 is made up of 14 amino acids. CDR1 and CDR2 (germline): SGHTA, FQGNSA. CDR3: CASSRDSPTYEQYF. CDR3 in DNA: TGTGCCAGCAGCCGGGACAGTCCCACCTACGAGCAGTACTTC.

V and J are TRBV3-1 (or the pseudogene TRBV3-2) and TRBJ2-1, with 9 bases aligning to TRBD2. V was pared by 4 bases and J by 9 bases, with 10 bases of the junction left unmatched. The CDR3 totals 15 residues. CDR1 and CDR2 from the germline V gene are LGHDT and YNNKEL (reference sequence). As DNA, the CDR3 is TGTGCCAGCAGCCGCGACGGAGCGGGAGGTGGTGAGCAGTTCTTC. Its protein product is CASSRDGAGGGEQFF.

This sequence joins TRBV21-1 and TRBJ1-3. TRBV21-1 counts as a pseudogene. The CDR3 has 14 amino acids. The CDR3 region is CASSKGGSGNTIYF. DNA of the CDR3: TGTGCCAGCAGCAAAGGAGGGTCTGGAAACACCATATATTTT.